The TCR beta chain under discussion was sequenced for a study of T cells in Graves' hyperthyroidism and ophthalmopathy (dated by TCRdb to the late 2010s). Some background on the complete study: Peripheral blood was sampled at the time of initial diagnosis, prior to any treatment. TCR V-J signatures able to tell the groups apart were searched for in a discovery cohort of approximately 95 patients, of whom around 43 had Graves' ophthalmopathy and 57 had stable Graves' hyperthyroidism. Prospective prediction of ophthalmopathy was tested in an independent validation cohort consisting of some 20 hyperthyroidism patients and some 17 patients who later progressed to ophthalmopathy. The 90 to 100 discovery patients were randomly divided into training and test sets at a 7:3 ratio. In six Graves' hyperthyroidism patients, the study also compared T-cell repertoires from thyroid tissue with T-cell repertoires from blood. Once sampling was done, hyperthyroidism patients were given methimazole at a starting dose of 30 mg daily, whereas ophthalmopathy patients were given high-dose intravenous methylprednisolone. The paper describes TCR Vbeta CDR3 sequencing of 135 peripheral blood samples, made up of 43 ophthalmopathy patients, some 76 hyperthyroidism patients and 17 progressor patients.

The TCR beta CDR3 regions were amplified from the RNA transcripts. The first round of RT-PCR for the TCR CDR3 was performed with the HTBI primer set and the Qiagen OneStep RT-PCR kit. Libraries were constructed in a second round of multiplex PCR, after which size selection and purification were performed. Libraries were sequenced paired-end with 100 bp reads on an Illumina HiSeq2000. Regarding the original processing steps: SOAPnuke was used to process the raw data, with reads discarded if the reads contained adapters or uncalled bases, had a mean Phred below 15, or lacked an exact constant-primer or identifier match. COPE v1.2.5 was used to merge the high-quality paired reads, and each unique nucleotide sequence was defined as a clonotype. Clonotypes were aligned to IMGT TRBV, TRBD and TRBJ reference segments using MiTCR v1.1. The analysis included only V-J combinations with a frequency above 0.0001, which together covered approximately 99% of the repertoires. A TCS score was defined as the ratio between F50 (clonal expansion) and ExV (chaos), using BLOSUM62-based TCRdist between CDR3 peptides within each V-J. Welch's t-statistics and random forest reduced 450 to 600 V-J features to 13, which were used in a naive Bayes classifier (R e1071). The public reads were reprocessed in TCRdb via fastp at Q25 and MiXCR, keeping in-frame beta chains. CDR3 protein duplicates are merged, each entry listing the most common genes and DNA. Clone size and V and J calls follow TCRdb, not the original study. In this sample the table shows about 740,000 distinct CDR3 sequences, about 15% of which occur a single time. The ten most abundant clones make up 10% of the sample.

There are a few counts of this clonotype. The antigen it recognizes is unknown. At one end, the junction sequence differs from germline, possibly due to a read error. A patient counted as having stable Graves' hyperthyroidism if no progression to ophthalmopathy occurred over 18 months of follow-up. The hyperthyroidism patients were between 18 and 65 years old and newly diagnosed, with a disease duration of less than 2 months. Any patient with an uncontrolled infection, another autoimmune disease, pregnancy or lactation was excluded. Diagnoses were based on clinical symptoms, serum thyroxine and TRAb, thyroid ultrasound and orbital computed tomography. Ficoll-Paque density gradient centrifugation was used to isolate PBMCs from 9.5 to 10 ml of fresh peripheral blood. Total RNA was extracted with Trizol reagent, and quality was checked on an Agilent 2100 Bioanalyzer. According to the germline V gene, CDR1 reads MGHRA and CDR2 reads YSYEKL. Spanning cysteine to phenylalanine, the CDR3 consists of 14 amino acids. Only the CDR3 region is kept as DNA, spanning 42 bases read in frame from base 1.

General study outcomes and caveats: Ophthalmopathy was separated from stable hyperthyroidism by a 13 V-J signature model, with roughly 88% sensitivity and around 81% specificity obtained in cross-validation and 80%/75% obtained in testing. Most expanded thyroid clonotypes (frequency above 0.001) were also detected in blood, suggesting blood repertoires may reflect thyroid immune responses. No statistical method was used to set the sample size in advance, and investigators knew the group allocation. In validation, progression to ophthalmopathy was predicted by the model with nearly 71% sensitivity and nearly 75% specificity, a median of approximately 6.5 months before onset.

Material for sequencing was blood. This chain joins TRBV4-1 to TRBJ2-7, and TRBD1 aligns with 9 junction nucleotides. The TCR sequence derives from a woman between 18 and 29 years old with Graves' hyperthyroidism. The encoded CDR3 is CASSPTGGSHEQYF. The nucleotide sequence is TGCGCCAGCAGCCCAACAGGGGGCTCCCACGAGCAGTACTTC.